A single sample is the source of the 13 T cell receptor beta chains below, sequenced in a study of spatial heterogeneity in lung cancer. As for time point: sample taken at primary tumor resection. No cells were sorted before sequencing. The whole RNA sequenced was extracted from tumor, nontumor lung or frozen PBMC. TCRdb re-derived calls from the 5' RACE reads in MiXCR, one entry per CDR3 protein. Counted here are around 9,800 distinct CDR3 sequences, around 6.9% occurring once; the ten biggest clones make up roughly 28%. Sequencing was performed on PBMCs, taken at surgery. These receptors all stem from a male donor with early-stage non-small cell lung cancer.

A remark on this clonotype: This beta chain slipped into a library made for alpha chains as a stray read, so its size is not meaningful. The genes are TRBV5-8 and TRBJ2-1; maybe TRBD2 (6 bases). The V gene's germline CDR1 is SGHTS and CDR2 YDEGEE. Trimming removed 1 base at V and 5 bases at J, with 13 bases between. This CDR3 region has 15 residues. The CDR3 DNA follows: TGTGCCAGCAGCTTGATCCTAGCGTCCAACAATGAGCAGTTCTTC. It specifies CASSLILASNNEQFF.

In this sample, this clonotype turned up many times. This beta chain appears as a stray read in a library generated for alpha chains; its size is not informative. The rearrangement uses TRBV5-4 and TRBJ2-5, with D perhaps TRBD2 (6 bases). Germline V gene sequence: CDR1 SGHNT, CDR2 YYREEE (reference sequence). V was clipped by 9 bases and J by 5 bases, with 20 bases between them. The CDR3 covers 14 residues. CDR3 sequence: CATQSGLARETQYF. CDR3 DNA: TGTGCCACACAGAGTGGGCTAGCGCGGGAGACCCAGTACTTC.

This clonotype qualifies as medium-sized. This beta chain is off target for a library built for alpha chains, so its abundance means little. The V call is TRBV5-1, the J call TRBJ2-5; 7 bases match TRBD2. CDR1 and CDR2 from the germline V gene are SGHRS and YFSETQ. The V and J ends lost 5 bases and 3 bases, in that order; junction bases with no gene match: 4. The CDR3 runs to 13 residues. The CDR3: CASSFLAEETQYF. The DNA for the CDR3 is TGCGCCAGCAGTTTCCTAGCGGAAGAGACCCAGTACTTC.

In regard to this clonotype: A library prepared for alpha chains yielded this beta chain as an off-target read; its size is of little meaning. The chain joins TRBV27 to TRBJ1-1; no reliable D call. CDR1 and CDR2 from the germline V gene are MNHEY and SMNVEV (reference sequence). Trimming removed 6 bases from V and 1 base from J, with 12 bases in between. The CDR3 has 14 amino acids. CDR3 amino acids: CASSPKRGNTEAFF. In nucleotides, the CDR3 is TGTGCCAGCAGCCCTAAGCGAGGGAACACTGAAGCTTTCTTT.

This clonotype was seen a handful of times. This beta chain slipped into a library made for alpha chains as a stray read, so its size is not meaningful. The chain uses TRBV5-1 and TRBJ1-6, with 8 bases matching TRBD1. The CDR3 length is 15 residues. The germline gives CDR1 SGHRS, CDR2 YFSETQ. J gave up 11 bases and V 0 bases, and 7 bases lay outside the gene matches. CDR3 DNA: TGCGCCAGCAGCTTGGATTCAGGGGGCGCGACACCCCTCCACTTT. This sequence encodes CASSLDSGGATPLHF.

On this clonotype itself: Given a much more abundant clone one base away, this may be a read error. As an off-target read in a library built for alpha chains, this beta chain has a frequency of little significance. The CDR3 is CASSSTRDIGGTQAFF. In nucleotides, the CDR3 is TGTGCCAGCAGCTCGACTCGGGACATTGGGGGCACTCAAGCTTTCTTT. This chain links TRBV7-2 with TRBJ1-1; maybe TRBD1 (6 bases). The germline CDR1 and CDR2 sequences are SGHTA and FQGNSA. The CDR3 covers 16 residues.

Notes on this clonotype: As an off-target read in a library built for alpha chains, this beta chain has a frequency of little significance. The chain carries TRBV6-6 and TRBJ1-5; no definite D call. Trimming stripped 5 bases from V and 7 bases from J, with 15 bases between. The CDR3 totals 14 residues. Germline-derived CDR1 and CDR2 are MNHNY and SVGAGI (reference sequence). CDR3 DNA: TGTGCCAGCAGTAAGGGCTGGATCCAGCAGCCCCAGCATTTT. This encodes CASSKGWIQQPQHF.

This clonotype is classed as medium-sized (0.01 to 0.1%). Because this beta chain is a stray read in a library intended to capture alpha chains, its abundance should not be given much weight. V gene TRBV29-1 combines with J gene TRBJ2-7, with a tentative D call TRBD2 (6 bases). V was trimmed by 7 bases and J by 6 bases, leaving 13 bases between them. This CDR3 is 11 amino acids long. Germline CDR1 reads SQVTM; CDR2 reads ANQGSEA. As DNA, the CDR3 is TGCAGCGGGGGGGACCTCCGCGAGCAGTACTTC. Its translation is CSGGDLREQYF.

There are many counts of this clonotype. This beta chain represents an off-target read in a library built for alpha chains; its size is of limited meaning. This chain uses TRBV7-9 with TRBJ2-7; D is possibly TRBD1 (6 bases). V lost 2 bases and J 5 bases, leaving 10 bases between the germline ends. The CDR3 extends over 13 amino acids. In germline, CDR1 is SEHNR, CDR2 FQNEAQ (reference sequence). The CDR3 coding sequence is TGTGCCAGCAGCTTAAAACAGGGAGACGAGCAGTACTTC. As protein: CASSLKQGDEQYF.

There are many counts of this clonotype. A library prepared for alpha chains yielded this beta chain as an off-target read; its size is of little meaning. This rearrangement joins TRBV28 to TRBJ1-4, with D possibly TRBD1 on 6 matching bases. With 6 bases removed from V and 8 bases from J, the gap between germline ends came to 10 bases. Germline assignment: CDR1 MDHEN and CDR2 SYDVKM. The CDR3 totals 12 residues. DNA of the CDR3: TGTGCCAGCAGCAACAGGGTCGAAAAACTGTTTTTT. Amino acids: CASSNRVEKLFF. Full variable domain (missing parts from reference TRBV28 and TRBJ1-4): DVKVTQSSRYLVKRTGEKVFLECVQDMDHENMFWYRQDPGLGLRLIYFSYDVKMKEKGDIPEGYSVSREKKERFSLILESASTNQTSMYLCASSNRVEKLFFGSGTQLSVL.

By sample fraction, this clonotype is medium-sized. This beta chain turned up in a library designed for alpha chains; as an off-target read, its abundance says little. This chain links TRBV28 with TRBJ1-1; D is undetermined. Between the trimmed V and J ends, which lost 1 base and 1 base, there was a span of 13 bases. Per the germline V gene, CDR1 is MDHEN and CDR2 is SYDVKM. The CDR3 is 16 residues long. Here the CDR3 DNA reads TGTGCCAGCAGTTTATCGCCCAACGGGTGGAACACTGAAGCTTTCTTT. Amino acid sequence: CASSLSPNGWNTEAFF.

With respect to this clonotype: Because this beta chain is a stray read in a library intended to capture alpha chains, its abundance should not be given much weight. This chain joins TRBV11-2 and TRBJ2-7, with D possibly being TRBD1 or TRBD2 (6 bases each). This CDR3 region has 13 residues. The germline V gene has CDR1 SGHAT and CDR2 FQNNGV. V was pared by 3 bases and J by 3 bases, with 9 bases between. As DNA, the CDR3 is TGTGCCAGCAGCTTGGGGGGCTTCTACGAGCAGTACTTC. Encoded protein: CASSLGGFYEQYF.

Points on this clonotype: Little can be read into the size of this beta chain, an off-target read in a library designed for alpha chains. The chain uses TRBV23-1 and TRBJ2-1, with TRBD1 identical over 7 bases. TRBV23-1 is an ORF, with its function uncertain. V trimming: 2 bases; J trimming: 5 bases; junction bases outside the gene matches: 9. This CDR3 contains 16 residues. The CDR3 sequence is CASSQRDSPRDNEQFF. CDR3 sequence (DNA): TGCGCCAGCAGTCAAAGGGACAGCCCTCGGGACAATGAGCAGTTCTTC.